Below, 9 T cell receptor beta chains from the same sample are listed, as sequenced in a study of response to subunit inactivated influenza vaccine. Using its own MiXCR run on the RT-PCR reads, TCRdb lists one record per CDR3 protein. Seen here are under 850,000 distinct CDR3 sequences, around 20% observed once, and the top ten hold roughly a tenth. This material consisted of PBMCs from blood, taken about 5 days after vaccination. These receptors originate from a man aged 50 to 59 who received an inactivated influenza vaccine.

CDR3 loop: CASSVLAVGDTQYF. The DNA for the CDR3 is TGTGCCAGCAGCGTACTGGCTGTAGGAGATACGCAGTATTTT. The gene calls are TRBV9 and TRBJ2-3; D is ambiguous. The V end was cut by 1 base, the J end by 5 bases, with 11 bases between. The CDR3 has 14 residues. Germline lookup yields CDR1 SGDLS and CDR2 YYNGEE.

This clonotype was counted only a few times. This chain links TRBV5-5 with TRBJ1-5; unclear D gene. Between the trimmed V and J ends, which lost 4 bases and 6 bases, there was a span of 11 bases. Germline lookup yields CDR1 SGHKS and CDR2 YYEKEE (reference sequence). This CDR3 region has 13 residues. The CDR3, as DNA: TGTGCCAGCAGCATCGGACTGACTCAGCCCCAGCATTTT. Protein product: CASSIGLTQPQHF. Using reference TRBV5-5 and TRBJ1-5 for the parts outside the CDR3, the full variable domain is DAGVTQSPTHLIKTRGQQVTLRCSPISGHKSVSWYQQVLGQGPQFIFQYYEKEERGRGNFPDRFSARQFPNYSSELNVNALLLGDSALYLCASSIGLTQPQHFGDGTRLSIL.

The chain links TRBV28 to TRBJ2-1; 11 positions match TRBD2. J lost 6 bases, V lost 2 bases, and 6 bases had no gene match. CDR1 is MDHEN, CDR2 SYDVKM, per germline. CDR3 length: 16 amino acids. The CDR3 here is CASSLLAGGHINEQFF. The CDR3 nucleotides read TGTGCCAGCAGTTTACTAGCGGGAGGCCACATCAATGAGCAGTTCTTC.

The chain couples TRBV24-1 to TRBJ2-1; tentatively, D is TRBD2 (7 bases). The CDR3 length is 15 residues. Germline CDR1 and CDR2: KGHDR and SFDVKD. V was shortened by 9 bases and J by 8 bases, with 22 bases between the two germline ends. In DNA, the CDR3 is TGTGCCACCCGCGGGGGCGGGATGAGTTCATATGAGCAGTTCTTC. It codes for CATRGGGMSSYEQFF.

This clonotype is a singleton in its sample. CDR3: CASSLSGRQGGTYEQYF. In DNA form, the CDR3 reads TGTGCCAGCAGCTTAAGCGGCCGACAGGGAGGGACCTACGAGCAGTACTTC. J is TRBJ2-7 and V is TRBV7-2, with D perhaps TRBD1 or TRBD2 (7 bases each). Germline assignment: CDR1 SGHTA and CDR2 FQGNSA. Trimming took off 2 bases at V and 2 bases at J, with 19 bases between the two ends. This CDR3 is 17 amino acids long.

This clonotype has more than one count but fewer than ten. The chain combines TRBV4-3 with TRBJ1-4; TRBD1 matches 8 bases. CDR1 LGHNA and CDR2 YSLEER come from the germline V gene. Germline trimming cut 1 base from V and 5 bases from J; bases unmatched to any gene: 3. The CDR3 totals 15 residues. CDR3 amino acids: CASSQADRENEKLFF. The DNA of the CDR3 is TGCGCCAGCAGCCAAGCGGACAGGGAAAATGAAAAACTGTTTTTT.

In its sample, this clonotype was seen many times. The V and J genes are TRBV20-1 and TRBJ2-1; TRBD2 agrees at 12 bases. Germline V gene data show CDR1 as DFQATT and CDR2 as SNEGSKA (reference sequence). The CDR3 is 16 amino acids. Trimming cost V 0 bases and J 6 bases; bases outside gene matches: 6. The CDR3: CSARDLAGGPSNEQFF. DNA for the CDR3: TGCAGTGCTAGAGATCTAGCGGGAGGGCCCTCCAATGAGCAGTTCTTC.

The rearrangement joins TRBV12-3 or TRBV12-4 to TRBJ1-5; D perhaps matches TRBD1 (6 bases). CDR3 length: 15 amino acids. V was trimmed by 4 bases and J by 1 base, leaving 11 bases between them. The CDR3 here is CASSSEGVSNQPQHF. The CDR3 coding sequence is TGTGCCAGCAGTTCCGAGGGGGTAAGCAATCAGCCCCAGCATTTT.

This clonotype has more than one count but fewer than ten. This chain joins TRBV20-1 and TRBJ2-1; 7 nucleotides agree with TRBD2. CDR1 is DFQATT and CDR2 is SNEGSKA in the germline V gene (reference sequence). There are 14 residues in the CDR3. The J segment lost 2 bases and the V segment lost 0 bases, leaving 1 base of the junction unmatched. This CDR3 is CSARETSPYNEQFF. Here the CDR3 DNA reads TGCAGTGCTAGAGAGACTAGCCCCTACAATGAGCAGTTCTTC.